Described below is a single T cell receptor beta chain sequence and its context. Using a J-beta primer mix together with a sample-barcoded 5' primer, a second PCR was run for roughly 7 to 11 cycles. Researchers report that a template-switch adaptor with 12 random nucleotides tagged each cDNA molecule. From the 5' RACE reads, TCRdb called clonotypes with MiXCR, one entry per CDR3 protein. The sample has under 2,000,000 distinct CDR3 sequences, 40% to 55% seen once; the top ten hold around 2.1%. This entry is derived from a study of blood T cells in healthy people across ages. This CDR3 contains 14 residues. V lost 0 bases to trimming and J lost 5 bases, with 7 bases between them. Germline CDR1 and CDR2: SNHLY and FYNNEI.

The chain has TRBV2 and TRBJ2-2; the D gene could be TRBD1 or TRBD2 (5 bases each). The source material was blood. The TCR comes from a woman between 35 and 50 years old in good health. This CDR3 is CASSEAEGTGELFF. DNA for the CDR3: TGTGCCAGCAGTGAAGCCGAGGGGACCGGGGAGCTGTTTTTT.